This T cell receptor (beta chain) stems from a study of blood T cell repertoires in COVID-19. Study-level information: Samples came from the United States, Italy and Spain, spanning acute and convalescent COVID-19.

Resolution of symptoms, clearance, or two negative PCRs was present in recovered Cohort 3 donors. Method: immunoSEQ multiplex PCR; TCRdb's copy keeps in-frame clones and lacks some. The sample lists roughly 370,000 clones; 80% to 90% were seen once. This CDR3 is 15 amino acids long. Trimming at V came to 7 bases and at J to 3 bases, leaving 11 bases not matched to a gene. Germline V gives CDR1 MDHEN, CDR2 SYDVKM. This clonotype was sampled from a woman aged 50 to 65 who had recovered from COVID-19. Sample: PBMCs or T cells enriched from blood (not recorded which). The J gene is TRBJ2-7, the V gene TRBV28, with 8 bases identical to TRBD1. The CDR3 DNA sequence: TGTGCCAGCAACGACAGGGGTGTTTATAACTACGAGCAGTACTTC. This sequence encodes CASNDRGVYNYEQYF.